Following are 13 T cell receptor beta chains from one sample sequenced in a study of blood T cell repertoires in COVID-19. Generated by immunoSEQ multiplex PCR, the TCRdb table keeps only in-frame clones and is missing some. The table lists some 140,000 clones, around 83% of them singletons. Sequenced material: peripheral blood. These receptors were obtained from a woman aged 55 to 70 with acute or convalescent COVID-19.

This chain connects TRBV21-1 to TRBJ2-3; TRBD2, the table's D call, was not compared with the DNA. TRBV21-1 is a recognized pseudogene. The CDR3 is 17 residues long. The CDR3 protein is CASSNSPKRHSTDTQYF. The CDR3, as DNA: TGTGCCAGCAGCAATTCTCCTAAGCGGCATAGCACAGATACGCAGTATTTT.

V usage is TRBV27 and J usage is TRBJ1-1; D remains ambiguous. Germline CDR1 and CDR2: MNHEY and SMNVEV (reference sequence). V was shortened by 4 bases and J by 4 bases, with 13 bases between the two germline ends. CDR3 length equals 14 residues. The CDR3 region has the DNA TGTGCCAGCAGTTCAGGAAATAGCGGCACTGAAGCTTTCTTT. It is translated as CASSSGNSGTEAFF.

The count of this clone is one. This sequence joins TRBV2 and TRBJ1-5, with TRBD1 as a possible D gene (6 bases). Germline CDR1 SNHLY, CDR2 FYNNEI. CDR3 size: 12 residues. Trimming cost V 7 bases and J 6 bases, with 10 bases left between them. CDR3 residues: CASTQGLQPQHF. The DNA for the CDR3 is TGTGCCAGCACACAGGGTCTTCAGCCCCAGCATTTT.

This clone occurred once. The CDR3 DNA is TGTGCCAGCAGCTTGAGACTAGCGGGGGGGAATCAAGAGACCCAGTACTTC. This codes for CASSLRLAGGNQETQYF. The rearrangement links TRBV5-6 to TRBJ2-5, with 14 bases fitting TRBD2. The length of the CDR3 is 17 residues. Germline lookup yields CDR1 SGHDT and CDR2 YYEEEE. With V trimmed by 1 base and J by 2 bases, 4 bases remained unmatched.

The V gene is TRBV28, the J gene TRBJ2-6, with D uncertain. This CDR3 has 15 residues. Germline V gene lookup returns CDR1 MDHEN and CDR2 SYDVKM. Trimming pared 6 bases from V and 2 bases from J, leaving 11 bases between. CDR3 protein: CASSKSLTGANVLTF. CDR3 bases: TGTGCCAGCAGCAAGAGTCTAACTGGGGCCAACGTCCTGACTTTC.

CDR3: CASSESSRGHTEAFF. CDR3 nucleotide sequence: TGCGCCAGCAGTGAGTCGTCCAGGGGGCACACTGAAGCTTTCTTT. This sequence joins TRBV10-1 and TRBJ1-1, with TRBD1 identical over 8 bases. V lost 0 bases, J lost 3 bases, and 3 bases stayed unmatched. The CDR3 contains 15 residues. Per germline, CDR1 WNHNN and CDR2 SYGVQD (reference sequence).

The J gene is TRBJ2-1, the V gene TRBV3-1 (or the pseudogene TRBV3-2), with TRBD1 identical over 8 bases. Germline CDR1 reads LGHDT; CDR2 reads YNNKEL (reference sequence). V was pared by 4 bases and J by 8 bases, with 1 base of the junction left unmatched. The CDR3 is 12 amino acids. CDR3 residues: CASSRQGYEQFF. The DNA of the CDR3 is TGTGCCAGCAGCCGACAGGGGTATGAGCAGTTCTTC.

The V and J genes are TRBV3-1 (or the pseudogene TRBV3-2) and TRBJ1-1; D perhaps matches TRBD1 (5 bases). The V and J ends lost 3 bases and 3 bases respectively, with 8 bases between them. Germline CDR1 LGHDT, CDR2 YNNKEL (reference sequence). This CDR3 region has 13 residues. CDR3 residues: CASSHRVDTEAFF. In nucleotides, the CDR3 is TGTGCCAGCAGCCACAGGGTTGACACTGAAGCTTTCTTT.

The genes are TRBV6-1 and TRBJ2-1; 8 nucleotides match TRBD1. V trimming: 5 bases; J trimming: 6 bases; junction bases outside the gene matches: 9. The CDR3 is 15 amino acids. Looked up from germline, CDR1 is MNHNS and CDR2 is SASEGT. The CDR3 region has the DNA TGTGCCAGCAGTCCCCGGGACAGGATTTCCAATGAGCAGTTCTTC. Translating gives CASSPRDRISNEQFF.

The V call is TRBV18, the J call TRBJ1-1, with 8 bases matching TRBD1. With V trimmed by 4 bases and J by 5 bases, 15 bases remained unmatched. The germline CDR1 and CDR2 sequences are KGHSH and LQKENI. CDR3 length equals 17 residues. In DNA, the CDR3 is TGTGCCAGCTCACTGGTTTCAGGGGGCGGAGAGAGGACTGAAGCTTTCTTT. Residues: CASSLVSGGGERTEAFF.

The CDR3 DNA reads TGTGCCAGCAGGGGGGACAGAGGGGGCTACACCTTC. It is translated as CASRGDRGGYTF. The chain combines TRBV2 with TRBJ1-2, with 7 bases that match TRBD1. The CDR3 loop spans 12 amino acids. Germline CDR1 reads SNHLY; CDR2 reads FYNNEI. V gave up 6 bases and J gave up 8 bases; unmatched junction bases: 6.

The rearrangement joins TRBV28 to TRBJ1-2, with 7 bases identical to TRBD1. J lost 0 bases, V lost 3 bases, and 10 bases had no gene match. Germline-derived CDR1 and CDR2 are MDHEN and SYDVKM. This CDR3 has 17 residues. The CDR3 spells CASSLGGTALSNYGYTF. The CDR3 DNA is TGTGCCAGCAGTTTGGGCGGGACAGCCCTTTCTAACTATGGCTACACCTTC.

In DNA form, the CDR3 reads TGTGCCAGCAGCTCGACCGGACAGGGGGCAGGCTACACCTTC. Amino acid sequence: CASSSTGQGAGYTF. The chain carries TRBV7-9 and TRBJ1-2, with 11 positions matching TRBD1. V shed 4 bases, J shed 8 bases, and the junction held 6 bases outside the gene matches. The CDR3 extends over 14 amino acids. Germline values: CDR1 SEHNR, CDR2 FQNEAQ (reference sequence).